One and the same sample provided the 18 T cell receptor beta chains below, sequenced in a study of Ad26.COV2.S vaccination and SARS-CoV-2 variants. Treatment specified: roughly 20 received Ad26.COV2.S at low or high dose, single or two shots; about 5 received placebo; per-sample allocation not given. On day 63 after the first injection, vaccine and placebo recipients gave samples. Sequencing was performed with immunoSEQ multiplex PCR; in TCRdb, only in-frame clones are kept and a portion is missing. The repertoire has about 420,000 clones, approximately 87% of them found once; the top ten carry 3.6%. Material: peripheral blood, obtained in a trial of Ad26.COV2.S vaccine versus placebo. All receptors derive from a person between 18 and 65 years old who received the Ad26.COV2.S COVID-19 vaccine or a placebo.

CDR3 protein: CANGGDNSPLHF. Here the CDR3 DNA reads TGTGCCAACGGTGGGGATAATTCACCCCTCCACTTT. This sequence joins TRBV6-5 and TRBJ1-6; D remains ambiguous. The CDR3 contains 12 residues. Looked up from germline, CDR1 is MNHEY and CDR2 is SVGAGI. Between the trimmed V and J ends, which lost 10 bases and 5 bases, there was a span of 9 bases.

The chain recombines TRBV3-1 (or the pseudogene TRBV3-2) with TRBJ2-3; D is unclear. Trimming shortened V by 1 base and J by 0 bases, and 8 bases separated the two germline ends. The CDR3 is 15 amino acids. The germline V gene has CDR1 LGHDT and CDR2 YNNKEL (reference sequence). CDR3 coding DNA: TGTGCCAGCAGCCAAGCCATTTCTAGCACAGATACGCAGTATTTT. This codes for CASSQAISSTDTQYF.

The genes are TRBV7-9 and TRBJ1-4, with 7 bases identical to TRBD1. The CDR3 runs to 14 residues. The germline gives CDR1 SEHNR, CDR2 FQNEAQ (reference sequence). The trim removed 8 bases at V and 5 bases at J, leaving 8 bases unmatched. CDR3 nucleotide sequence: TGTGCCAGCGGAATAGGGGGCCCGAATGAAAAACTGTTTTTT. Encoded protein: CASGIGGPNEKLFF.

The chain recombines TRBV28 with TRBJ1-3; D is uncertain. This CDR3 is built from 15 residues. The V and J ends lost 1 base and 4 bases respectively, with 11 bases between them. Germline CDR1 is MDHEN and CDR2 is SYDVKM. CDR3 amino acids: CASSLFITVGNTIYF. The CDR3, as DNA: TGTGCCAGCAGTTTATTTATAACAGTAGGAAACACCATATATTTT.

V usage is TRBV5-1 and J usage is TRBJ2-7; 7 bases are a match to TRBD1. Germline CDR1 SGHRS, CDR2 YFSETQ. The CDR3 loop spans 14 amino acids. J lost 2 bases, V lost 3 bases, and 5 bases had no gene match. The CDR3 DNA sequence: TGCGCCAGCAGCTCCCCGGGACAGACCTACGAGCAGTACTTC. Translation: CASSSPGQTYEQYF.

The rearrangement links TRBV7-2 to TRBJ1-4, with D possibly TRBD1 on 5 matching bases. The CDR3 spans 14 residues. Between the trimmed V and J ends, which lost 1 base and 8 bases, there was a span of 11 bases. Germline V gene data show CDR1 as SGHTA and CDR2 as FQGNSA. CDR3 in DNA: TGTGCCAGCAGCTTAGTGAGGGGCCACGAAAAACTGTTTTTT. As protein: CASSLVRGHEKLFF.

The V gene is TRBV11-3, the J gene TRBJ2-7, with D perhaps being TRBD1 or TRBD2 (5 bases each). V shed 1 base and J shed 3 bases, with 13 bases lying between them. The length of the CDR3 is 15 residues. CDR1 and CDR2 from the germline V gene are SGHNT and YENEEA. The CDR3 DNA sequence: TGTGCCAGCAGCTTAGGAGGGACCCCAGGCTACGAGCAGTACTTC. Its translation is CASSLGGTPGYEQYF.

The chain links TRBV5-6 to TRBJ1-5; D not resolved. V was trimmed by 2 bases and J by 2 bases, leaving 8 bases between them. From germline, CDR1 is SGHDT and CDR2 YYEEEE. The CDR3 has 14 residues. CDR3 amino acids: CASSFGVGNQPQHF. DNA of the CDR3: TGTGCCAGCAGCTTTGGGGTTGGCAATCAGCCCCAGCATTTT.

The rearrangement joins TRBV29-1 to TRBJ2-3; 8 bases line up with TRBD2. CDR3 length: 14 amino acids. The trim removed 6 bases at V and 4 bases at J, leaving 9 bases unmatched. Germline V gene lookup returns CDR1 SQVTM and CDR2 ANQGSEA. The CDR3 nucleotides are TGCAGCGTAGAGGGGCGGGGGGTAGCAGATACGCAGTATTTT. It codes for CSVEGRGVADTQYF.

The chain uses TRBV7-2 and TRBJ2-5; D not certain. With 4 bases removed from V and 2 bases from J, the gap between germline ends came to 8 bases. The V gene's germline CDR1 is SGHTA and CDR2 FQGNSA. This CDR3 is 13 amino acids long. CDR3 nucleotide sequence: TGTGCCAGCAGCTCTTGGCAGCAAGAGACCCAGTACTTC. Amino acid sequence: CASSSWQQETQYF.

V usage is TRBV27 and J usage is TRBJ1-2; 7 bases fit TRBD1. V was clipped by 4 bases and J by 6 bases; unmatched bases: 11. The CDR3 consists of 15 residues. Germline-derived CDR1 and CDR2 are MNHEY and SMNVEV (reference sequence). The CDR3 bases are TGTGCCAGCAGTTATTTGCTACAGGGGAAGGATGGCTACACCTTC. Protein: CASSYLLQGKDGYTF.

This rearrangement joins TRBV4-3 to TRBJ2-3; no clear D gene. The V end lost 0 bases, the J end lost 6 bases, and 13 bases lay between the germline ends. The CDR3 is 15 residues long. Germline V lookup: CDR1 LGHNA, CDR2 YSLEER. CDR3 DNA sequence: TGCGCCAGCAGCCAAGATCTCGCCCCCGGGGATACGCAGTATTTT. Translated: CASSQDLAPGDTQYF.

This CDR3 reads CSVEFRQGASNEQFF. In DNA, the CDR3 is TGCAGCGTTGAATTTCGGCAGGGGGCGAGCAATGAGCAGTTCTTC. The chain has TRBV29-1 and TRBJ2-1; 8 bases line up with TRBD1. CDR3 size: 15 residues. Germline loops: CDR1 SQVTM, CDR2 ANQGSEA. The ends lost 2 bases at V and 6 bases at J; junction bases unmatched: 9.

DNA of the CDR3: TGTGCCTGGAGCATGGCTAGCGGGGGCCAAGAGACCCAGTACTTC. Residues: CAWSMASGGQETQYF. The chain employs TRBV30 and TRBJ2-5; 10 nucleotides line up with TRBD2. This CDR3 comprises 15 residues. Trimming removed 3 bases from V and 1 base from J; junction bases left unmatched: 5. Germline V gene sequence: CDR1 GTSNPN, CDR2 SVGIG (reference sequence). The entire variable domain, with the rest obtained from reference TRBV30 and TRBJ2-5, is as follows: SQTIHQWPATLVQPVGSPLSLECTVEGTSNPNLYWYRQAAGRGLQLLFYSVGIGQISSEVPQNLSASRPQDRQFILSSKKLLLSDSGFYLCAWSMASGGQETQYFGPGTRLLVL.

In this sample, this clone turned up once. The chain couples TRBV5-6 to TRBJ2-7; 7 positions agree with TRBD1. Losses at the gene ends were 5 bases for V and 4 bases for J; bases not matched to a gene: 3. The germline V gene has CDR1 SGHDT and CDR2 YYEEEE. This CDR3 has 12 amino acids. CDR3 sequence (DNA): TGTGCCAGCAGAAAGACAGGGTACGAGCAGTACTTC. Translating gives CASRKTGYEQYF.

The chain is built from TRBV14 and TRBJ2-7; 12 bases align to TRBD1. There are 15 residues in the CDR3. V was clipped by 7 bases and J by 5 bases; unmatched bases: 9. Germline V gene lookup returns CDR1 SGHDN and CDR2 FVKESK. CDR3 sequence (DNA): TGTGCCAGCATCGAGGCGGGACAGGGGGCCCACGAGCAGTACTTC. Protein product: CASIEAGQGAHEQYF.

CDR3 protein: CASRMEQGFDEQYF. As DNA, the CDR3 is TGTGCCAGCAGAATGGAACAGGGGTTCGACGAGCAGTACTTC. The rearrangement joins TRBV5-5 to TRBJ2-7, with 7 bases aligning to TRBD1. V lost 5 bases and J lost 5; bases outside the gene matches: 10. Germline V gene sequence: CDR1 SGHKS, CDR2 YYEKEE (reference sequence). The CDR3 is made up of 14 amino acids.

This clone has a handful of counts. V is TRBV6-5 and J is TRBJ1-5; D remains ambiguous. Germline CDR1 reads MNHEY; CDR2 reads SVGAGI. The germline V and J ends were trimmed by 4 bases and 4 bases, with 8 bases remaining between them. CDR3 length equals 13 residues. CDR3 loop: CASSFGQNQPQHF. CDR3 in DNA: TGTGCCAGCAGTTTCGGGCAGAATCAGCCCCAGCATTTT.